This T cell receptor (beta chain) was sequenced during a study of blood T cells in healthy people across ages. Points from the study as a whole: Aged donors had fewer naive CD4+ cells and lower diversity than long-lived donors.

Combining a sample-barcoded 5' primer with a J-beta primer mix, a second PCR ran for roughly 7 to 12 cycles. TCRdb reanalysed the 5' RACE reads using MiXCR and keeps one entry per CDR3 protein. The data contain 1,300,000 or so distinct CDR3 sequences, approximately 63% of them seen just once; the ten biggest clones take up over 5%. This CDR3 is 13 amino acids long. Trimming took 6 bases from V and 7 from J; bases not matched to a gene: 6. Per germline, CDR1 SQVTM and CDR2 ANQGSEA. This clonotype was seen more than once but under ten times. As yet, its antigen is unknown. The chain combines TRBV29-1 with TRBJ2-1; the match to TRBD2 covers 10 bases. This TCR was sampled from a man between 18 and 29 years old in good health. The sequencing sample was made of blood. The CDR3 nucleotides are TGCAGCGTACGAGCGGGAGGGGGGAATGAGCAGTTCTTC. Translated: CSVRAGGGNEQFF.